A single sample is the source of the 17 T cell receptor beta chains below, sequenced in a study of shared clonotypes between healthy human individuals. TCRdb's table, derived via immunoSEQ multiplex PCR, lists solely in-frame clones and lacks some. This sample yields about 590,000 clones, of which around 95% are seen a single time; 0.085% to 0.11% belongs to the top ten. Naive CD8 cells were CD45RO-negative, positively selected for CCR7, excluding terminally differentiated effector memory CD45RA+ cells. Sequencing was performed on naive CD8+ T cells sorted from blood. The receptors here all came from a woman between 25 and 40 years old in good health.

The rearrangement joins TRBV5-6 to TRBJ2-7; D perhaps matches TRBD2 (7 bases). The germline gives CDR1 SGHDT, CDR2 YYEEEE. V gave up 0 bases and J gave up 1 base, with 11 bases separating them. CDR3 size: 15 residues. CDR3 loop: CASSLEGEGSYEQYF. The DNA of the CDR3 is TGTGCCAGCAGCTTGGAGGGGGAGGGGTCCTACGAGCAGTACTTC.

Here the CDR3 reads CASSSTLGKNIQYF. CDR3 in DNA: TGTGCCAGCAGCTCCACCCTAGGGAAAAACATTCAGTACTTC. V is TRBV5-6 and J is TRBJ2-4; D uncertain. CDR3 length: 14 residues. V lost 3 bases, J lost 4 bases, and 11 bases lay in between. Germline V CDR1 and CDR2: SGHDT, YYEEEE. The whole variable domain, remainder taken from reference TRBV5-6 and TRBJ2-4, is DAGVTQSPTHLIKTRGQQVTLRCSPKSGHDTVSWYQQALGQGPQFIFQYYEEEERQRGNFPDRFSGHQFPNYSSELNVNALLLGDSALYLCASSSTLGKNIQYFGAGTRLSVL.

V usage is TRBV5-4 and J usage is TRBJ1-2, with D maybe TRBD1 (5 bases). CDR1 and CDR2 from the germline V gene are SGHNT and YYREEE (reference sequence). Trimming took 1 base from V and 0 from J, leaving 13 bases between them. This CDR3 is 16 amino acids long. The CDR3 DNA reads as TGTGCCAGCAGCTTGAGGCAGGGCCTCCCTAACTATGGCTACACCTTC. This encodes CASSLRQGLPNYGYTF.

V and J are TRBV7-9 and TRBJ1-2; D ambiguous. Trimming took off 1 base at V and 5 bases at J, with 14 bases between the two ends. CDR3 size: 15 residues. Looked up from germline, CDR1 is SEHNR and CDR2 is FQNEAQ (reference sequence). In DNA form, the CDR3 reads TGTGCCAGCAGCTTAGTGTCGCAGGAGGGTTATGGCTACACCTTC. Translated, it gives CASSLVSQEGYGYTF.

This clone was seen only once. The chain has TRBV30 and TRBJ2-7, with 12 bases that match TRBD1. Germline V gene sequence: CDR1 GTSNPN, CDR2 SVGIG (reference sequence). The CDR3 is 15 amino acids. V lost 5 bases to trimming and J lost 3 bases; unmatched junction nucleotides: 8. As DNA, the CDR3 is TGTGCCTGGGGTCCGGGACAGGGGGCAATCTACGAGCAGTACTTC. This codes for CAWGPGQGAIYEQYF.

The chain combines TRBV11-2 with TRBJ2-5; D uncertain. The length of the CDR3 is 15 residues. The V gene's germline CDR1 is SGHAT and CDR2 FQNNGV. Trimming took off 1 base at V and 0 bases at J, with 9 bases between the two ends. CDR3 DNA sequence: TGTGCCAGCAGCTTAGTTTGGACCTACCAAGAGACCCAGTACTTC. It specifies CASSLVWTYQETQYF.

V gene TRBV28 combines with J gene TRBJ1-2; 12 nucleotides agree with TRBD1. Germline lookup yields CDR1 MDHEN and CDR2 SYDVKM. V shed 3 bases and J 4 bases; nucleotides not matched to a gene: 6. The CDR3 sequence is 16 residues long. The CDR3 loop is CASSLVGTGGFYGYTF. CDR3 DNA sequence: TGTGCCAGCAGTTTGGTCGGGACAGGGGGCTTCTATGGCTACACCTTC.

The genes are TRBV6-5 and TRBJ2-1, with 10 bases identical to TRBD2. The junction had 10 bases not matched to a gene; V was cut back by 7 bases and J by 7 bases. The germline V gene has CDR1 MNHEY and CDR2 SVGAGI. The CDR3 runs 15 residues. CDR3 sequence: CASTQGIAGGNEQFF. Written as DNA, the CDR3 is TGTGCCAGCACCCAGGGGATAGCGGGAGGTAATGAGCAGTTCTTC.

V is TRBV2 and J is TRBJ2-4; perhaps TRBD1 as D (5 bases). Germline CDR1 and CDR2: SNHLY and FYNNEI. The CDR3 is made up of 14 amino acids. V shed 8 bases and J shed 0 bases, with 11 bases lying between them. DNA of the CDR3: TGTGCCAGCGCCAGGGTTGGAGCCAAAAACATTCAGTACTTC. Its translation is CASARVGAKNIQYF.

The V and J genes are TRBV11-2 and TRBJ2-7; 10 bases match TRBD2. CDR1 is SGHAT, CDR2 FQNNGV, per germline. The CDR3 has 17 amino acids. Trimming removed 0 bases from V and 2 bases from J; junction bases left unmatched: 7. CDR3 sequence reads: CASSLDRLAGATYEQYF. In DNA form, the CDR3 reads TGTGCCAGCAGCTTAGACCGGCTAGCGGGAGCAACCTACGAGCAGTACTTC.

The J gene is TRBJ1-5, the V gene TRBV15; D remains unclear. Per the germline V gene, CDR1 is LNHNV and CDR2 is YYDKDF (reference sequence). The V and J ends lost 2 bases and 7 bases respectively, with 15 bases between them. The CDR3 is 15 amino acids. The CDR3 loop reads CATSRLSYVGQPQHF. The CDR3 nucleotides are TGTGCCACCAGCAGATTATCATACGTTGGCCAGCCCCAGCATTTT.

The CDR3 loop is CASSQSPATAYNEQFF. CDR3 coding DNA: TGCGCCAGCAGCCAATCTCCAGCGACGGCCTACAATGAGCAGTTCTTC. The chain couples TRBV5-1 to TRBJ2-1; D unclear. The CDR3 extends over 16 amino acids. Germline CDR1 is SGHRS and CDR2 is YFSETQ. V gave up 4 bases and J gave up 2 bases, with 16 bases separating them.

The table lists this clone with a count of one. The chain employs TRBV28 and TRBJ2-7; a possible D gene is TRBD1 (6 bases). Trimming pared 4 bases from V and 6 bases from J, leaving 16 bases between. This CDR3 spans 14 amino acids. Per the germline V gene, CDR1 is MDHEN and CDR2 is SYDVKM. The CDR3 sequence is CASSSPLVRGEQYF. DNA of the CDR3: TGTGCCAGCAGTTCCCCCCTCGTCAGGGGCGAGCAGTACTTC.

The chain joins TRBV9 to TRBJ2-3, with TRBD2 matching 9 bases. CDR1 and CDR2 (germline): SGDLS, YYNGEE. The CDR3 contains 16 residues. Losses at the gene ends were 2 bases for V and 3 bases for J; bases not matched to a gene: 7. The CDR3 reads CASSVQGLARTDTQYF. CDR3 coding DNA: TGTGCCAGCAGCGTTCAAGGACTAGCGCGGACAGATACGCAGTATTTT.

The chain's CDR3 is CASTFPVERTQYF. DNA for the CDR3: TGTGCCAGCACCTTCCCGGTTGAGCGGACGCAGTATTTT. The chain couples TRBV7-9 to TRBJ2-3; a possible D gene is TRBD2 (5 bases). Germline CDR1 SEHNR, CDR2 FQNEAQ (reference sequence). The CDR3 is made up of 13 amino acids. V was clipped by 7 bases and J by 9 bases, with 17 bases between them.

This clone turned up a few times. In DNA form, the CDR3 reads TGTGCCAGCAGTTCAGGTTACTCCTCCTACGAGCAGTACTTC. Translating it yields CASSSGYSSYEQYF. The V gene is TRBV5-4, the J gene TRBJ2-7; D unclear. CDR1 and CDR2 from the germline V gene are SGHNT and YYREEE (reference sequence). CDR3 length: 14 amino acids. V lost 5 bases to trimming and J lost 0 bases, with 12 bases between them.

The chain is built from TRBV7-8 and TRBJ1-6; perhaps TRBD1 as D (5 bases). The V gene's germline CDR1 is SGHVS and CDR2 FQNEAQ. The CDR3 length is 15 residues. V was clipped by 5 bases and J by 9 bases, with 17 bases between them. The CDR3 sequence: CASSVRTGGGSPLHF. CDR3 bases: TGTGCCAGCAGCGTAAGGACCGGTGGGGGTTCACCCCTCCACTTT.